The next 16 T cell receptor beta chains were all read from a single sample in a study of T cell responses to AZD1222 COVID-19 vaccine (dated by TCRdb to the early 2020s). The sample's time point label, decoded: baseline before first vaccination. Library preparation used the immunoSEQ multiplex PCR assay. This is the immuneACCESS table as TCRdb keeps it, with only in-frame sequences that have V and J called. A part of the clones is gone; compared with another copy, unresolved V genes explain less than half, and the rest is unexplained. In all, the sample holds 130,000 or so clones, and over 90% of those were seen once. The ten largest make up 5.5% to 8% of the sample. The material sequenced was peripheral blood, taken on day 0 of AZD1222 vaccination. The receptors shown here come from an adult in good health.

The genes are TRBV5-4 and TRBJ2-1, with a weak D call TRBD2 (6 bases). The CDR3 is made up of 13 amino acids. Germline values: CDR1 SGHNT, CDR2 YYREEE (reference sequence). V was pared by 0 bases and J by 7 bases, with 8 bases between. CDR3 region: CASSLVGGNEQFF. The CDR3 DNA reads TGTGCCAGCAGCTTGGTGGGAGGAAATGAGCAGTTCTTC.

This clone was counted only a few times. J is TRBJ2-1 and V is TRBV12-2; the table's D call, TRBD2, has no DNA check behind it. TRBV12-2 counts as a pseudogene. The CDR3 is 22 amino acids. The CDR3 region is CASRPPPCGTSGSDASYNEQFF. CDR3 DNA sequence: TGTGCAAGTCGCCCACCCCCTTGCGGGACTAGCGGGAGTGACGCCTCCTACAATGAGCAGTTCTTC.

This rearrangement joins TRBV27 to TRBJ2-7; 8 bases are shared with TRBD1. After removal of 7 bases from V and 2 bases from J, the junction contained 10 bases not matched to a gene. CDR1 MNHEY and CDR2 SMNVEV come from the germline V gene (reference sequence). This CDR3 comprises 15 residues. CDR3 protein: CASIPRPTGAYEQYF. DNA for the CDR3: TGTGCCAGCATCCCACGGCCGACAGGGGCCTACGAGCAGTACTTC.

The J gene is TRBJ1-1, the V gene TRBV12-3 or TRBV12-4; tentative D call: TRBD1 (5 bases). V lost 4 bases and J lost 4, with 10 bases in between. The CDR3 consists of 13 residues. The CDR3 bases are TGTGCCAGCAGTTGGGGGAGCGCCACTGAAGCTTTCTTT. Its protein is CASSWGSATEAFF.

Of note for this clone: This CDR3 is also generated by other DNA sequences in the sample. The V call is TRBV18, the J call TRBJ1-5; D ambiguous. This CDR3 comprises 13 residues. Trimming removed 2 bases at V and 2 bases at J, with 4 bases between. Germline values: CDR1 KGHSH, CDR2 LQKENI. The CDR3 protein is CASSPGGNQPQHF. The CDR3 DNA follows: TGTGCCAGCTCACCAGGAGGCAATCAGCCCCAGCATTTT.

V is TRBV27 and J is TRBJ2-1, with 9 bases identical to TRBD2. Germline-derived CDR1 and CDR2 are MNHEY and SMNVEV (reference sequence). The CDR3 extends over 13 amino acids. Losses at the gene ends were 6 bases for V and 11 bases for J; bases not matched to a gene: 8. The CDR3 is CASRTGTSFKQFF. The CDR3 DNA sequence: TGTGCCAGCAGAACAGGGACTAGCTTTAAGCAGTTCTTC.

This chain joins TRBV6-2 or TRBV6-3 and TRBJ1-1; D is perhaps TRBD1 (5 bases). Germline V lookup: CDR1 MNHEY, CDR2 SVGEGT. This CDR3 is built from 17 residues. Trimming took 5 bases from V and 1 from J, leaving 20 bases between them. The CDR3 DNA follows: TGTGCCAGCAGTCCCGCCTGGGGGAGCGGGGGGAACACTGAAGCTTTCTTT. This codes for CASSPAWGSGGNTEAFF.

This clone has only one observation. The CDR3 nucleotides are TGTGCCAGCAGTCACGGGGGGGGGTTCACCGAAAAACTGTTTTTT. It yields the protein CASSHGGGFTEKLFF. The chain recombines TRBV2 with TRBJ1-4; TRBD1 is a possible D gene (5 bases). This CDR3 is built from 15 residues. Deletions cut 5 bases from V and 8 bases from J, with 18 bases between. Per germline, CDR1 SNHLY and CDR2 FYNNEI. The full variable domain, rest sourced from reference TRBV2 and TRBJ1-4, is EPEVTQTPSHQVTQMGQEVILRCVPISNHLYFYWYRQILGQKVEFLVSFYNNEISEKSEIFDDQFSVERPDGSNFTLKIRSTKLEDSAMYFCASSHGGGFTEKLFFGSGTQLSVL.

The chain recombines TRBV7-2 with TRBJ2-5, with TRBD1 matching 9 bases. The CDR3 is made up of 16 amino acids. Germline V gene data show CDR1 as SGHTA and CDR2 as FQGNSA. V was pared by 6 bases and J by 9 bases, with 17 bases of the junction left unmatched. The CDR3 sequence is CASSFVGGQGGWAQYF. The CDR3 region has the DNA TGTGCCAGCAGTTTCGTCGGGGGACAGGGTGGTTGGGCCCAGTACTTC.

V and J are TRBV6-5 and TRBJ2-1, with D maybe TRBD2 (6 bases). Germline values: CDR1 MNHEY, CDR2 SVGAGI. V was pared by 0 bases and J by 6 bases, with 12 bases between. The length of the CDR3 is 15 residues. The CDR3 loop reads CASSYSGGRSNEQFF. In DNA form, the CDR3 reads TGTGCCAGCAGTTACTCGGGGGGACGGTCCAATGAGCAGTTCTTC.

This clone was counted once. This chain links TRBV6-6 with TRBJ2-7; 7 positions match TRBD1. V gave up 7 bases and J gave up 0 bases; unmatched junction bases: 9. The CDR3 totals 15 residues. Germline CDR1 reads MNHNY; CDR2 reads SVGAGI (reference sequence). CDR3 coding DNA: TGTGCCAGCACCCCGGGGACAGAACGCTCCTACGAGCAGTACTTC. Translating gives CASTPGTERSYEQYF.

The chain links TRBV25-1 to TRBJ1-2; TRBD1 matches at 11 bases. Germline V gene lookup returns CDR1 MGHDK and CDR2 SYGVNS. After removal of 3 bases from V and 4 bases from J, the junction contained 10 bases not matched to a gene. The CDR3 has 17 amino acids. CDR3 sequence reads: CASSDRTGGSGFYGYTF. CDR3 coding DNA: TGTGCCAGCAGTGATCGGACAGGGGGCTCTGGCTTCTATGGCTACACCTTC.

V is TRBV30 and J is TRBJ2-1; TRBD2 might be the D (5 bases). There are 9 residues in the CDR3. Trimming cost V 8 bases and J 9 bases, with 8 bases left between them. Germline CDR1 reads GTSNPN; CDR2 reads SVGIG (reference sequence). As DNA, the CDR3 is TGTGCCCGAGGGATTGAGCAGTTCTTC. Its protein product is CARGIEQFF. Full variable domain (rest looked up from reference TRBV30 and TRBJ2-1): SQTIHQWPATLVQPVGSPLSLECTVEGTSNPNLYWYRQAAGRGLQLLFYSVGIGQISSEVPQNLSASRPQDRQFILSSKKLLLSDSGFYLCARGIEQFFGPGTRLTVL.

The chain is built from TRBV27 and TRBJ1-1, with D perhaps TRBD1 (6 bases). Deletions cut 3 bases from V and 3 bases from J, with 14 bases between. This CDR3 comprises 15 residues. The germline V gene encodes CDR1 MNHEY and CDR2 SMNVEV (reference sequence). The CDR3 DNA sequence: TGTGCCAGCAGTTTCGCGGGGGCTCGGTACACTGAAGCTTTCTTT. Translated, it gives CASSFAGARYTEAFF.

V gene TRBV6-5 combines with J gene TRBJ2-6; D perhaps matches TRBD1 (6 bases). The CDR3 extends over 15 amino acids. With 6 bases removed from V and 0 bases from J, the gap between germline ends came to 9 bases. Germline lookup yields CDR1 MNHEY and CDR2 SVGAGI. CDR3 residues: CASRRTASGANVLTF. CDR3 DNA: TGTGCCAGCAGGAGGACAGCCTCTGGGGCCAACGTCCTGACTTTC.

In its sample, this clone was seen once. This chain uses TRBV7-2 with TRBJ2-1, with a tentative D call TRBD2 (6 bases). The CDR3 loop spans 19 amino acids. CDR1 is SGHTA, CDR2 FQGNSA, per germline. The V and J ends lost 5 bases and 2 bases respectively, with 25 bases between them. The CDR3 reads CASSRQGAHAEGPYNEQFF. The CDR3 bases are TGTGCCAGCAGCCGCCAGGGTGCCCATGCGGAGGGGCCCTACAATGAGCAGTTCTTC.